This TCR beta chain was profiled in a study of blood T cell repertoires in COVID-19. For the study at large: The analysed material was cDNA or gDNA that came from T cells, B-cell-depleted T cells, or PBMCs.

V gave up 4 bases and J gave up 5 bases, with 11 bases separating them. The CDR3 loop spans 14 amino acids. Germline V gives CDR1 MNHEY, CDR2 SMNVEV (reference sequence). Sequenced by immunoSEQ multiplex PCR; TCRdb stores in-frame clones only, minus some. This table has about 250,000 clones, 75% to 90% appearing once. The rearrangement uses TRBV27 and TRBJ2-2; perhaps TRBD1 as D (6 bases). Sequenced sample: peripheral blood. This receptor was taken from a young man with acute or convalescent COVID-19. This CDR3 is CASSWTDTTGELFF. The CDR3 DNA follows: TGTGCCAGCAGTTGGACAGACACTACCGGGGAGCTGTTTTTT.